The entry below describes one T cell receptor (beta chain). Its specificity is not known. The entry originates in a study of T cell responses to AZD1222 COVID-19 vaccine. This CDR3 has 16 residues. TCRdb's copy holds only in-frame clones and misses some; the assay was immunoSEQ multiplex PCR. This sample has 95,000 to 130,000 clones; roughly nine tenths occur once, and the top ten carry 1.5% to 2%. Broader study findings: CD4 TCRs linked to vaccination spanned spike, dominating at 160-218 and 743-854.

V usage is TRBV21-1 and J usage is TRBJ2-2. TRBV21-1 is a listed pseudogene. The sequence was obtained from an adult who received the AZD1222 COVID-19 vaccine. The sample here was peripheral blood, taken 28 days after the second AZD1222 dose. CDR3 protein: CASSKEEGRYTGELFF. The CDR3 region has the DNA TGTGCCAGCAGCAAAGAGGAAGGCAGATACACCGGGGAGCTGTTTTTT.